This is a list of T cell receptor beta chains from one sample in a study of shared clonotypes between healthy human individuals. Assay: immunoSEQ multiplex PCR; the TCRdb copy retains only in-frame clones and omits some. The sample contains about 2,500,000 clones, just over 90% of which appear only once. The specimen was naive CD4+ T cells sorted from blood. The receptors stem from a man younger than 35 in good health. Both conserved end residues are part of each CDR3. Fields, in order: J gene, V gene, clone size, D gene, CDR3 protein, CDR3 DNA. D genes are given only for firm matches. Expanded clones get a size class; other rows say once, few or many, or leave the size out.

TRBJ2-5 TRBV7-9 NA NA CASSLGGIVETQYF TGTGCCAGCAGCTTAGGCGGTATCGTAGAGACCCAGTACTTC
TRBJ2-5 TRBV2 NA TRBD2 CASSEARGSSGRARTQYF TGTGCCAGCAGTGAAGCGCGTGGCTCTAGCGGGCGAGCTAGGACCCAGTACTTC
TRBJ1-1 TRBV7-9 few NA CASSSPRVNGEAFF TGTGCCAGCAGCTCGCCCAGAGTTAACGGCGAGGCTTTCTTT
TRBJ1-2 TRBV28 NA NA CASREDPILNYGYTF TGTGCCAGCAGAGAGGACCCGATCCTTAACTATGGCTACACCTTC
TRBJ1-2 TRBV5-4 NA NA CASSLTGPYGYTF TGTGCCAGCAGCTTGACAGGTCCCTATGGCTACACCTTC
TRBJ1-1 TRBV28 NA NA CASISPLNTEAFF TGTGCCAGCATTTCCCCATTGAACACTGAAGCTTTCTTT
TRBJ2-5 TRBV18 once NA CASSATRETQYF TGTGCCAGCTCAGCGACTCGGGAGACCCAGTACTTC
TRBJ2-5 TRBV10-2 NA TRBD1 CASSLGQAVETQYF TGCGCCAGCAGCCTAGGACAGGCGGTAGAGACCCAGTACTTC
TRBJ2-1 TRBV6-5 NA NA CASSENYEQFF TGTGCCAGCAGTGAAAACTATGAGCAGTTCTTC
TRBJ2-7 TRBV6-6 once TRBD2 CASSNGASGYEQYF TGTGCCAGCAGCAACGGGGCTAGCGGGTACGAGCAGTACTTC
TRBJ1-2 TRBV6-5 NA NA CASSIQPNYGYTF TGTGCCAGCAGTATACAGCCTAACTATGGCTACACCTTC
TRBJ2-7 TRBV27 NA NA CARRGPPGCGSYEQYF TGTGCCAGGAGAGGCCCTCCGGGTTGCGGCTCCTACGAGCAGTACTTC
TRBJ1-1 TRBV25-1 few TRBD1 CASSGDRNTEAFF TGTGCCAGCAGTGGGGACAGGAACACTGAAGCTTTCTTT
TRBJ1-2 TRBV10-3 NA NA CATTDSAHNYGYTF TGTGCCACCACCGACAGCGCGCATAACTATGGCTACACCTTC
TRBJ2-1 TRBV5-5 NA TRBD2 CASSLPSGRVYNEQFF TGTGCCAGCAGCCTACCTAGCGGGAGGGTTTACAATGAGCAGTTCTTC
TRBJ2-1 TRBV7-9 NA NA CASSLVGGTINNEQFF TGTGCCAGCAGCTTAGTAGGGGGGACCATAAACAATGAGCAGTTCTTC
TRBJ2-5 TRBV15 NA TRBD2 CATSKSGGSQETQYF TGTGCCACCAGCAAAAGCGGGGGCTCCCAAGAGACCCAGTACTTC
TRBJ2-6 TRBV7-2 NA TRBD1 CASSSRLGTGSGANVLTF TGTGCCAGCAGCTCCAGACTGGGGACAGGCTCTGGGGCCAACGTCCTGACTTTC
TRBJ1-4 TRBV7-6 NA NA CASSLGTSATNEKLFF TGTGCCAGCAGCTTAGGGACCTCCGCAACTAATGAAAAACTGTTTTTT
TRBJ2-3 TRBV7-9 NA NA CASSPGTATDTQYF TGTGCCAGCAGCCCGGGGACTGCTACAGATACGCAGTATTTT
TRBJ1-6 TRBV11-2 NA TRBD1 CASSLDAGGESPLHF TGTGCCAGCAGCTTAGACGCAGGGGGAGAGTCACCCCTCCACTTT